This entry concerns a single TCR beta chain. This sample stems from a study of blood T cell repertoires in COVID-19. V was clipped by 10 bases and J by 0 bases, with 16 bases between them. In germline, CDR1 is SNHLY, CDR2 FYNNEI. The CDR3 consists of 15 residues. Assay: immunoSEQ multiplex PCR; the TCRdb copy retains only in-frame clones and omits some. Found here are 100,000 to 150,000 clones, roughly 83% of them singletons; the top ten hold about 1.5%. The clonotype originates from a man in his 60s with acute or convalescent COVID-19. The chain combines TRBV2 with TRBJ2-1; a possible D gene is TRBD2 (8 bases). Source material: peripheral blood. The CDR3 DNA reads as TGTGCCATACGGGAGGGGGCCAGCTCCTACAATGAGCAGTTCTTC. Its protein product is CAIREGASSYNEQFF.